The 18 T cell receptor beta chains in this list originate from one sample, sequenced in a study of CXCR3-negative and CXCR3-positive naive CD8 T cells. The authors made the TRB cDNA libraries by 5' RACE using UMI labels. TCRdb reprocessed the 5' RACE reads, with one entry per CDR3 protein and no DNA. Recorded here are under 85,000 distinct CDR3 sequences; the top ten clones represent about 1.4%. The sample taken for sequencing was naive CXCR3- CD8+ T cells from blood. The subset was: CD45RO-CCR7+CD27+CD95- naive CD8+ T cells lacking CXCR3 (TNR3-). The receptor source for this set is a human donor in good health. Some clones in this sample may be carry-over from other donors' samples.

The J gene is TRBJ1-2, the V gene TRBV29-1; TCRdb's assignment of TRBD1 cannot be checked, as there is no DNA. The CDR3 length is 12 residues. The V gene's germline CDR1 is SQVTM and CDR2 ANQGSEA. CDR3 region: CSVETEDYGYTF.

This chain's CDR3 is CASSIAGSGFNEQFF. The chain is built from TRBV5-6 and TRBJ2-1; TCRdb reports TRBD2, a call that lacks DNA to check it against. CDR1 is SGHDT and CDR2 is YYEEEE in the germline V gene. The CDR3 is 15 residues long.

CDR3 loop: CASSLRVGRRPNTGELFF. This chain uses TRBV5-5 with TRBJ2-2; TCRdb gives TRBD1 as the D gene, but with no DNA this cannot be confirmed. Per the germline V gene, CDR1 is SGHKS and CDR2 is YYEKEE (reference sequence). This CDR3 comprises 18 residues.

The V gene is TRBV6-2 or TRBV6-3, the J gene TRBJ2-5; the D call from TCRdb, TRBD2, cannot be confirmed without DNA. CDR3 length: 17 amino acids. In germline, CDR1 is MNHEY, CDR2 SVGEGT. The chain's CDR3 is CASSSVPGLAYQETQYF.

The chain combines TRBV9 with TRBJ1-1. This CDR3 spans 12 amino acids. Per the germline V gene, CDR1 is SGDLS and CDR2 is YYNGEE. CDR3 loop: CASSATNTEAFF.

The chain has TRBV4-3 and TRBJ2-7. CDR3 length: 14 amino acids. The germline V gene has CDR1 LGHNA and CDR2 YSLEER. This chain's CDR3 is CASSQDGLSDEQYF.

The chain employs TRBV20-1 and TRBJ2-5; the D call of TRBD2 rests on TCRdb alone, since no DNA is present to check it. The CDR3 is made up of 20 amino acids. CDR1 and CDR2 from the germline V gene are DFQATT and SNEGSKA (reference sequence). The CDR3 reads CSAWGTDALKGGRIEETQYF.

The rearrangement uses TRBV29-1 and TRBJ2-4; as DNA is missing, the TRBD1 call by TCRdb cannot be tested. The CDR3 is made up of 14 amino acids. Germline V gives CDR1 SQVTM, CDR2 ANQGSEA. CDR3 sequence: CSVRPGVAKNIQYF.

CDR3 residues: CASTQGETQYF. This chain uses TRBV28 with TRBJ2-5. The CDR3 is made up of 11 amino acids. In germline, CDR1 is MDHEN, CDR2 SYDVKM.

The V and J genes are TRBV9 and TRBJ2-5; TCRdb's D call of TRBD2 is untestable without DNA. Germline CDR1 SGDLS, CDR2 YYNGEE. The CDR3 contains 16 residues. The CDR3 sequence: CASSVGGSGGLETQYF.

The V gene is TRBV28, the J gene TRBJ2-7; the D call of TRBD1 rests on TCRdb alone, since no DNA is present to check it. CDR3 length equals 16 residues. Germline CDR1 MDHEN, CDR2 SYDVKM. The CDR3 loop reads CASSSLTGLGSYEQYF.

J is TRBJ1-3 and V is TRBV6-6. This CDR3 spans 16 amino acids. Per the germline V gene, CDR1 is MNHNY and CDR2 is SVGAGI (reference sequence). The CDR3 sequence: CASSHGTAPLGNTIYF.

The J gene is TRBJ2-7, the V gene TRBV7-6. This CDR3 has 13 residues. Germline V gene sequence: CDR1 SGHVS, CDR2 FNYEAQ. CDR3 loop: CASRPDGSYEQYF.

The chain carries TRBV10-2 and TRBJ2-3. The germline V gene encodes CDR1 WSHSY and CDR2 SAAADI. This CDR3 contains 15 residues. The CDR3 spells CASRQGWKGTDTQYF.

The gene calls are TRBV25-1 and TRBJ2-1; there is no DNA to check the TCRdb D call of TRBD1. Germline V gene data show CDR1 as MGHDK and CDR2 as SYGVNS. This CDR3 comprises 13 residues. CDR3 residues: CASSGQGYNEQFF.

The gene calls are TRBV4-1 and TRBJ2-7; absent DNA, TCRdb's TRBD1 call cannot be checked. Germline CDR1 reads MGHRA; CDR2 reads YSYEKL. This CDR3 has 15 residues. CDR3 loop: CASSQEFRGSYEQYF.

The chain recombines TRBV7-8 with TRBJ2-3. Germline V gene lookup returns CDR1 SGHVS and CDR2 FQNEAQ. This CDR3 is built from 11 residues. The CDR3 here is CASSLGITQYF.

The chain is built from TRBV12-3 or TRBV12-4 and TRBJ2-2; the D gene TCRdb calls, TRBD1, cannot be checked with no DNA. This CDR3 spans 17 amino acids. This CDR3 reads CASSYSLPGGKNGELFF.